This section outlines one T cell receptor (beta chain) sequence together with its context. Its specificity is not known. V dropped 2 bases and J dropped 2; count of bases not matched to a gene: 10. CDR1 and CDR2 (germline): SGHRS, YFSETQ. The CDR3 sequence is 17 residues long. The data belong to a study of cytomegalovirus exposure and HLA in healthy donors. Study as a whole: Genotyping of about 400 donors showed that around 86% belonged to the Caucasian-associated ancestry cluster.

PCR involved 60 Vbeta and 13 Jbeta primers. Clones were sequenced by immunoSEQ multiplex PCR, and TCRdb holds only the in-frame ones, with some missing. The table lists fewer than 250,000 clones, around 76% of them singletons. Study-level results: Using a false discovery rate of 0.05, a later analysis showed that 15,000 to 20,000 TCR beta sequences were associated with HLA alleles. Researchers reportedly found TCR beta sequences accurately predicted most subjects' HLA-A and HLA-B alleles. Evidence from a later analysis indicated that most CMV-associated TCR beta chains looked HLA-restricted.

Material: PBMCs. This chain uses TRBV5-1 with TRBJ2-3, with 8 bases aligning to TRBD2. This clonotype originated in a man aged 40-50 years in good health and CMV-seropositive. This chain's CDR3 is CASSFLGAGAPTDTQYF. The CDR3 DNA is TGCGCCAGCAGCTTCCTTGGAGCGGGAGCTCCCACAGATACGCAGTATTTT.